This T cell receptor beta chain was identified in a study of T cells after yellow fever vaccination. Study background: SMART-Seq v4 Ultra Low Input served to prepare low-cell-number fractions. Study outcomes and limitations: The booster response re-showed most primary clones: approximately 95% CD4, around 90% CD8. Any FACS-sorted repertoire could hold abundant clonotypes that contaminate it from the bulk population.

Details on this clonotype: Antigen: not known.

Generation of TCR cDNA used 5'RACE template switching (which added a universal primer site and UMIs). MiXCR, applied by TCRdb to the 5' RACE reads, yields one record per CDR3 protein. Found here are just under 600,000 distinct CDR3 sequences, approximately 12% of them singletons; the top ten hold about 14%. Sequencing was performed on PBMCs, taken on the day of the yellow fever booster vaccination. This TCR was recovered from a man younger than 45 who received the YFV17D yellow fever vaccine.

For the CDR3, the DNA is TGTGCCAGCAGGCACGACAGGGGCACAGATACGCAGTATTTT. Translation: CASRHDRGTDTQYF. The J gene is TRBJ2-3, the V gene TRBV5-4, with TRBD1 matching 7 bases. Germline V gene data show CDR1 as SGHNT and CDR2 as YYREEE (reference sequence). V was clipped by 5 bases and J by 1 base; unmatched bases: 4. The CDR3 covers 14 residues.